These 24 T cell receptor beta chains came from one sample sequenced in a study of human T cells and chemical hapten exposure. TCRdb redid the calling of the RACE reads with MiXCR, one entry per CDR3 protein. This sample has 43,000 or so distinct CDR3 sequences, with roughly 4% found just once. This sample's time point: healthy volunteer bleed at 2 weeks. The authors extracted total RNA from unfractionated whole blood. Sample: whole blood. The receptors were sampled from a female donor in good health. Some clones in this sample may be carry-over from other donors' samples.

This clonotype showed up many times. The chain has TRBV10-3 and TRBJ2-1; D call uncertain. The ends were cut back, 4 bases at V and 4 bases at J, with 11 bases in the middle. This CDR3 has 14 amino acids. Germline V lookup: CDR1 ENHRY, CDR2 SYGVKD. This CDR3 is CAISGTAPYNEQFF. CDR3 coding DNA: TGTGCCATCAGTGGGACGGCACCTTACAATGAGCAGTTCTTC.

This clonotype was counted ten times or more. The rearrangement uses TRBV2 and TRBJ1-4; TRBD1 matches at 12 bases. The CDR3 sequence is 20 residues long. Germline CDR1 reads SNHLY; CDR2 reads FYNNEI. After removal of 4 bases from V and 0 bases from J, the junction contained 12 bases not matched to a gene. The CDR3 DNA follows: TGTGCCAGCAGTGCAGCGGGACAGGGGGCGCACCTTGCAACTAATGAAAAACTGTTTTTT. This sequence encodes CASSAAGQGAHLATNEKLFF.

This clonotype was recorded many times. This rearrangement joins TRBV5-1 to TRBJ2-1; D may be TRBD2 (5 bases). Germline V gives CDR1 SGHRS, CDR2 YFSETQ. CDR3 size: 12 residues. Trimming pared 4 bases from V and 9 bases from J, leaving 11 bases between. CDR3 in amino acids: CASSLPSSEQFF. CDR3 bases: TGCGCCAGCAGCCTACCTAGCTCTGAGCAGTTCTTC.

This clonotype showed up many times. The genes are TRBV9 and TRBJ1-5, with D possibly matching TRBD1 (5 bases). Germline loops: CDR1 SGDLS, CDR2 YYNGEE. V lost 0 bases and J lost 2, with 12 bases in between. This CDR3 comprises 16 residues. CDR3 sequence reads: CASSVGPGGGNQPQHF. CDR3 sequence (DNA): TGTGCCAGCAGCGTAGGTCCGGGGGGGGGCAATCAGCCCCAGCATTTT.

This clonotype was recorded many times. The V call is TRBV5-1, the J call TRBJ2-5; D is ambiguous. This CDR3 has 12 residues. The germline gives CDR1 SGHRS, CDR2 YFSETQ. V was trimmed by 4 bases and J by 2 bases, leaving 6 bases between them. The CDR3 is CASSRQQETQYF. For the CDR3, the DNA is TGCGCCAGCAGCAGGCAGCAAGAGACCCAGTACTTC.

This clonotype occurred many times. The CDR3 DNA reads TGTGCCAGCTTCCGGACAGGGGTCACTGAAGCTTTCTTT. Translating gives CASFRTGVTEAFF. The rearrangement links TRBV5-4 to TRBJ1-1; 9 bases are a match to TRBD1. After removal of 7 bases from V and 4 bases from J, the junction contained 5 bases not matched to a gene. This CDR3 contains 13 residues. CDR1 SGHNT and CDR2 YYREEE come from the germline V gene (reference sequence).

The CDR3 region is CSVSSTGFYGYTF. The DNA of the CDR3 is TGCAGCGTTAGCTCGACAGGCTTCTATGGCTACACCTTC. The V call is TRBV29-1, the J call TRBJ1-2; D possibly corresponds to TRBD1 (6 bases). The CDR3 loop spans 13 amino acids. The V gene's germline CDR1 is SQVTM and CDR2 ANQGSEA. The V end lost 5 bases, the J end lost 4 bases, and 14 bases lay between the germline ends.

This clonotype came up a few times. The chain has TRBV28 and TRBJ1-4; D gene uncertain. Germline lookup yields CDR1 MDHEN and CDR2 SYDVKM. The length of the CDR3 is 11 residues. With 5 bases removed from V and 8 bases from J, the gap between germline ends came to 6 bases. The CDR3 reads CASSKVEKLFF. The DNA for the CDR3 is TGTGCCAGCAGTAAAGTCGAAAAACTGTTTTTT.

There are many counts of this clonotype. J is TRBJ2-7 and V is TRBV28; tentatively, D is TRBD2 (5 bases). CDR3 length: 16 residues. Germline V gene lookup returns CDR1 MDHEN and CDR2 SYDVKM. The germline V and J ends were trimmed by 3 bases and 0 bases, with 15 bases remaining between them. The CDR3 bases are TGTGCCAGCAGTTTGAGGGTCGGGGTTGACTCCTACGAGCAGTACTTC. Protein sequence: CASSLRVGVDSYEQYF.

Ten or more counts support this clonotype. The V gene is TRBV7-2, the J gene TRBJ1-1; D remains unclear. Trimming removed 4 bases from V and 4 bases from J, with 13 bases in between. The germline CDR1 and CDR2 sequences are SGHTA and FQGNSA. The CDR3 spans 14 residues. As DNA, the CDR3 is TGTGCCAGCAGCTCAGAAGTCAGGAGCACTGAAGCTTTCTTT. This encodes CASSSEVRSTEAFF. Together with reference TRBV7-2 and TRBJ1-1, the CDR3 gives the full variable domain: GAGVSQSPSNKVTEKGKDVELRCDPISGHTALYWYRQSLGQGLEFLIYFQGNSAPDKSGLPSDRFSAERTGGSVSTLTIQRTQQEDSAVYLCASSSEVRSTEAFFGQGTRLTVV.

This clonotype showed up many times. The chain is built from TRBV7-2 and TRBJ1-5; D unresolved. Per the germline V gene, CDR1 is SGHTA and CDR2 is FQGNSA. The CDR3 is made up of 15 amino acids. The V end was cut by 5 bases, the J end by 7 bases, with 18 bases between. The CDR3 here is CASSPDGLATQPQHF. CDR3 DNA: TGTGCCAGCAGCCCCGACGGTCTCGCGACCCAGCCCCAGCATTTT.

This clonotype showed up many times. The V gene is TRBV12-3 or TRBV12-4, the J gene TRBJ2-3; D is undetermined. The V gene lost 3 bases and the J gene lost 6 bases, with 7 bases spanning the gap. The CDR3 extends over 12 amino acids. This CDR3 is CASSFYGDTQYF. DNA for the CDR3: TGTGCCAGCAGTTTTTACGGCGATACGCAGTATTTT.

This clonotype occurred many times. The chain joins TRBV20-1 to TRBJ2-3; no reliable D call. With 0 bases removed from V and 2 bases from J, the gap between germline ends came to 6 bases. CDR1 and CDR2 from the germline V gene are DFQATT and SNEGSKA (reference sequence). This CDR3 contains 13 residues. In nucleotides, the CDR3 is TGCAGTGCTAGAGACCCAAACACAGATACGCAGTATTTT. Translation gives CSARDPNTDTQYF.

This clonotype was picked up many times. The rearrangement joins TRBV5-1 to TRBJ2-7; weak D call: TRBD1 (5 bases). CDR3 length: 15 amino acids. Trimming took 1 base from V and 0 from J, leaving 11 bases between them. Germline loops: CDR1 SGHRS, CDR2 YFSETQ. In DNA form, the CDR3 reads TGCGCCAGCAGCTTGAGGGGCGGAAACTCCTACGAGCAGTACTTC. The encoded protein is CASSLRGGNSYEQYF.

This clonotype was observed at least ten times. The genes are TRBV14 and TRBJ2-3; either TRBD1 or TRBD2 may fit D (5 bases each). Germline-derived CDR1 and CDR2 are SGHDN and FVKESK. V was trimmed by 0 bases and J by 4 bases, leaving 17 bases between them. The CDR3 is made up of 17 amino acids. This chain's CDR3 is CASSQDGNWTGPDTQYF. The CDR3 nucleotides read TGTGCCAGCAGCCAAGATGGGAATTGGACGGGGCCAGATACGCAGTATTTT. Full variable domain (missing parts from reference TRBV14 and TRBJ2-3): EAGVTQFPSHSVIEKGQTVTLRCDPISGHDNLYWYRRVMGKEIKFLLHFVKESKQDESGMPNNRFLAERTGGTYSTLKVQPAELEDSGVYFCASSQDGNWTGPDTQYFGPGTRLTVL.

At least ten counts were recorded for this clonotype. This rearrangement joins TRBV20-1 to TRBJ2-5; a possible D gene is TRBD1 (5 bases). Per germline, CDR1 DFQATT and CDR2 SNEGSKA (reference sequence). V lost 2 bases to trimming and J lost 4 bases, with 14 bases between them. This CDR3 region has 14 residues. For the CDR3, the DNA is TGCAGTGCTAGACCACCAGACAGTCCAGAGACCCAGTACTTC. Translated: CSARPPDSPETQYF.

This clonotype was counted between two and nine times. The CDR3 protein is CASSPPPAQPYGGYTF. In DNA, the CDR3 is TGCGCCAGCAGCCCCCCACCCGCACAGCCATACGGTGGCTACACCTTC. This chain links TRBV4-1 with TRBJ1-2; D not resolved. Germline V CDR1 and CDR2: MGHRA, YSYEKL. V lost 4 bases, J lost 7 bases, and 22 bases lay in between. CDR3 size: 16 residues.

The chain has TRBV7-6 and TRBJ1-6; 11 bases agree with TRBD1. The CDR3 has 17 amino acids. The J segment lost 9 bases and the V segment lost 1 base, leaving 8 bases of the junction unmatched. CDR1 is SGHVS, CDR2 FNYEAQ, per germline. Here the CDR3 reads CASSLVGGTGGTSPLHF. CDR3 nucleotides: TGTGCCAGCAGCTTAGTTGGGGGGACAGGGGGAACTTCACCCCTCCACTTT.

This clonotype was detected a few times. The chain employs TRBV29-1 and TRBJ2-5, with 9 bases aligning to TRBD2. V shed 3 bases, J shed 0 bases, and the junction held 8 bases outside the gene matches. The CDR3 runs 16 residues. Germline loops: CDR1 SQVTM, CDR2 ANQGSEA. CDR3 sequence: CSVDSGSGGHQETQYF. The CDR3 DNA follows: TGCAGCGTTGATTCGGGTAGCGGGGGCCACCAAGAGACCCAGTACTTC. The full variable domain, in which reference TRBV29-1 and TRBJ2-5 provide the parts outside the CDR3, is SAVISQKPSRDICQRGTSLTIQCQVDSQVTMMFWYRQQPGQSLTLIATANQGSEATYESGFVIDKFPISRPNLTFSTLTVSNMSPEDSSIYLCSVDSGSGGHQETQYFGPGTRLLVL.

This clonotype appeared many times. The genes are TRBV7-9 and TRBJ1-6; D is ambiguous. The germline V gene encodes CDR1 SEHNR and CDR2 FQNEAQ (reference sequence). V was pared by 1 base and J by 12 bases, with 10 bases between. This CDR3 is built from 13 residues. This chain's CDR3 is CASSLGDTRPLHF. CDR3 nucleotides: TGTGCCAGCAGCTTAGGTGACACCAGACCCCTCCACTTT.

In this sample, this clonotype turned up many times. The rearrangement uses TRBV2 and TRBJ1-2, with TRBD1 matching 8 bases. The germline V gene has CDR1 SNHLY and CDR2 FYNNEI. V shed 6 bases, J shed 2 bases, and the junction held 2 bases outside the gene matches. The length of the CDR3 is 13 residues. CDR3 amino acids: CASSGQGNYGYTF. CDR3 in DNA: TGTGCCAGCAGCGGACAGGGCAACTATGGCTACACCTTC.

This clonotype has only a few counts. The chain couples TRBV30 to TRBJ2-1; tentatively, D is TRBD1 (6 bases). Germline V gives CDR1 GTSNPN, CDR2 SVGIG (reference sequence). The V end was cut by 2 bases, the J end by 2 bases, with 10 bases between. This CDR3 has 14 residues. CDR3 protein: CAWSWGQTYNEQFF. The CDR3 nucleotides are TGTGCCTGGAGTTGGGGGCAGACCTACAATGAGCAGTTCTTC.

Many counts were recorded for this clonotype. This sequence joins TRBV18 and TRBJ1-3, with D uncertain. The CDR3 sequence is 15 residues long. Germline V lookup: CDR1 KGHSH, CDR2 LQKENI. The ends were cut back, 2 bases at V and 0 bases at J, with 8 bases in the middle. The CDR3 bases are TGTGCCAGCTCACCATCGGGCCGCTCTGGAAACACCATATATTTT. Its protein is CASSPSGRSGNTIYF.

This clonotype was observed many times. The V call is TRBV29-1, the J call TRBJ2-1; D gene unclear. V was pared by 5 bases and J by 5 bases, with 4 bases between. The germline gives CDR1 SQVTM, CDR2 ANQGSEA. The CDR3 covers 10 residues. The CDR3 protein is CSVKNNEQFF. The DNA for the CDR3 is TGCAGCGTTAAAAACAATGAGCAGTTCTTC.